This TCR beta chain was recorded in a study of CD8 T cells in Susac syndrome. General observations from the study: The TCR sequencing and HLA analysis in the study involved a relatively small number of individuals, as the study acknowledged.

Per the germline V gene, CDR1 is MGHDK and CDR2 is SYGVNS. V gave up 4 bases and J gave up 10 bases; unmatched junction bases: 12. CDR3 length: 15 amino acids. Notes on this clonotype: Its antigen is undetermined.

RNA totalling roughly 0.5 to 1 ug underwent reverse transcription with random hexamers. The TCR beta CDR3 was amplified by immunoSEQ multiplex PCR across 54 Vbeta, 13 Jbeta. TCRdb ran MiXCR on the immunoSEQ multiplex PCR reads and lists one entry per CDR3 protein. The profile shows around 280,000 distinct CDR3 sequences, about 85% of them singletons. Control patients had untreated stable or active relapsing-remitting multiple sclerosis by revised McDonald criteria. Purification of the CD8+ and CD4+ T cells relied on negative isolation, and TEMRA cells underwent FACS enrichment. The sequenced material came from CD8+ T cells from PBMCs. This sequence was found in a human donor with multiple sclerosis. V and J are TRBV25-1 and TRBJ1-1, with 10 bases fitting TRBD1. The CDR3 DNA sequence: TGTGCCAGCAGTGGGGCTTGGACAGGGGGACTAGGAGCTTTCTTT. Residues: CASSGAWTGGLGAFF.